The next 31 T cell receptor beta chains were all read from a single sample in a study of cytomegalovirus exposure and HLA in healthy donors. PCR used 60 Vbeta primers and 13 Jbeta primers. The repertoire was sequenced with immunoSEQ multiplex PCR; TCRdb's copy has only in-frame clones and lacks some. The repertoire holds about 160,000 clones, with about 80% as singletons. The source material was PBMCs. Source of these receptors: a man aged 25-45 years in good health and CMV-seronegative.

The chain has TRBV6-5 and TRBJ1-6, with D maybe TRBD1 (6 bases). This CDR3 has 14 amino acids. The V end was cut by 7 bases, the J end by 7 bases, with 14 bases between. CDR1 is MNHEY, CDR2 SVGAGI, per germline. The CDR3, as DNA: TGTGCCAGCACCCAAGGGGGAGGGAATTCACCCCTCCACTTT. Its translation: CASTQGGGNSPLHF.

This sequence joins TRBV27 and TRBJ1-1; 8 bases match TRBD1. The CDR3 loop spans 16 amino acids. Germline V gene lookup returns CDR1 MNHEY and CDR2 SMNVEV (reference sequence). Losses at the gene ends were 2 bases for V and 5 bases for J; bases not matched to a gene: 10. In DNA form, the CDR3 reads TGTGCCAGCAGTTTAATTTTGACGACAGGGGTTACTGAAGCTTTCTTT. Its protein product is CASSLILTTGVTEAFF.

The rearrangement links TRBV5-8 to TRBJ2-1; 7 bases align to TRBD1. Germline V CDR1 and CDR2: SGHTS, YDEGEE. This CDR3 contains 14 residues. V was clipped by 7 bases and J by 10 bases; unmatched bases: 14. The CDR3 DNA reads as TGTGCCAGCGCTTGGACAGGAGCCCTTCAGGAGCAGTTCTTC. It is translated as CASAWTGALQEQFF.

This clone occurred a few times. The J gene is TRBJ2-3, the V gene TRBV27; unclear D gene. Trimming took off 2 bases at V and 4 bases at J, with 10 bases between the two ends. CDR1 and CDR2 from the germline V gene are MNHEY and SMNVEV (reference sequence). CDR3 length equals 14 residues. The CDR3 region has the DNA TGTGCCAGCAGTTTAACCCTGAGTGCAGATACGCAGTATTTT. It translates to CASSLTLSADTQYF.

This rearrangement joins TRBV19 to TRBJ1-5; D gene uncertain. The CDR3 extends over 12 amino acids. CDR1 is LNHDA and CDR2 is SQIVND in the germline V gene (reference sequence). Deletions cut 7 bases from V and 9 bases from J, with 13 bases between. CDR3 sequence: CASNDGKGPQHF. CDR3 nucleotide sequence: TGTGCCAGTAACGACGGGAAGGGGCCCCAGCATTTT.

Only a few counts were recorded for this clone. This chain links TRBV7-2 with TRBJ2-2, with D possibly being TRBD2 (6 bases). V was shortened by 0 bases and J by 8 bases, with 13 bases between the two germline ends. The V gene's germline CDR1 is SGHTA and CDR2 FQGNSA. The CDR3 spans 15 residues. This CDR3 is CASSLAIGRGGELFF. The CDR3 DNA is TGTGCCAGCAGCTTAGCGATCGGGAGAGGGGGGGAGCTGTTTTTT.

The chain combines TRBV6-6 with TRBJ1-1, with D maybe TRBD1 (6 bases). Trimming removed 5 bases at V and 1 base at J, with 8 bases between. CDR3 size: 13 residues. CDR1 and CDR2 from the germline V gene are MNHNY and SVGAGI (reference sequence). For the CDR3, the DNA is TGTGCCAGCAGTGAGGGACAGAACACTGAAGCTTTCTTT. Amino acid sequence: CASSEGQNTEAFF.

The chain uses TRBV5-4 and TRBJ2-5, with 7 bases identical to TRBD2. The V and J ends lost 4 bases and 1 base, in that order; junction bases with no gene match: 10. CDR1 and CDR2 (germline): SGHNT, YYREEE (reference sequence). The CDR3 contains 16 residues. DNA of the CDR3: TGTGCCAGCAGCCAGCCCGGGGGGATCTCCCAAGAGACCCAGTACTTC. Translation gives CASSQPGGISQETQYF.

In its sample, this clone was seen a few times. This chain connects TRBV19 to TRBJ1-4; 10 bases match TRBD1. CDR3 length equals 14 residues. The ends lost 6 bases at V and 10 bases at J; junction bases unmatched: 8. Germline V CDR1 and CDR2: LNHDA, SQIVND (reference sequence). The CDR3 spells CASSPGTGEGKLFF. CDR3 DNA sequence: TGTGCCAGTAGCCCCGGGACAGGGGAAGGAAAACTGTTTTTT. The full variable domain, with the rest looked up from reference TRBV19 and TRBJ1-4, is DGGITQSPKYLFRKEGQNVTLSCEQNLNHDAMYWYRQDPGQGLRLIYYSQIVNDFQKGDIAEGYSVSREKKESFPLTVTSAQKNPTAFYLCASSPGTGEGKLFFGSGTQLSVL.

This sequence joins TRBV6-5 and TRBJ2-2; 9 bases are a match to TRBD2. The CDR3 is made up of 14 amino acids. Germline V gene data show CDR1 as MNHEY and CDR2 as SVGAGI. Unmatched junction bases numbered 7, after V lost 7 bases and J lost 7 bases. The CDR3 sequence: CASNPSGVGGELFF. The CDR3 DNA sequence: TGTGCCAGCAACCCTAGCGGGGTGGGCGGGGAGCTGTTTTTT.

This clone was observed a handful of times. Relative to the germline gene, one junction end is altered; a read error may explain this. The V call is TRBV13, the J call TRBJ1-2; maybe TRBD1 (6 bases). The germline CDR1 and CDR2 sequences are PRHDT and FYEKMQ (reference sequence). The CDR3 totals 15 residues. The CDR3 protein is CASSLGHQTGLGYTF. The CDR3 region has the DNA TGTGCCAGCAGTTTAGGCCACCAGACAGGTTTGGGCTACACCTTC.

CDR3 DNA sequence: TGCGCCAGCAGCTCATCGGGAGACTCCTACGAGCAGTACTTC. Translated: CASSSSGDSYEQYF. V usage is TRBV10-1 and J usage is TRBJ2-7, with a weak D call TRBD2 (6 bases). Deletions cut 6 bases from V and 0 bases from J, with 12 bases between. Looked up from germline, CDR1 is WNHNN and CDR2 is SYGVQD (reference sequence). The CDR3 runs to 14 residues.

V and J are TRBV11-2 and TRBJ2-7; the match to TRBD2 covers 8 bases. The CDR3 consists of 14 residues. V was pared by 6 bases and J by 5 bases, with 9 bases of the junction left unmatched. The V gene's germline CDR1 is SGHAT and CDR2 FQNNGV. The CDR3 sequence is CASRYSGLGNEQYF. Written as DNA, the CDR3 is TGTGCCAGCAGATATTCGGGACTAGGAAACGAGCAGTACTTC.

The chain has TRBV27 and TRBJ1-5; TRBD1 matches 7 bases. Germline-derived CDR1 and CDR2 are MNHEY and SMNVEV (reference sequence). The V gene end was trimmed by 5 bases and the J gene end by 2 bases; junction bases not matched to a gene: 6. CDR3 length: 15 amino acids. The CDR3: CASSPRGTGNQPQHF. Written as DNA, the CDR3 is TGTGCCAGCAGTCCCCGGGGGACAGGCAATCAGCCCCAGCATTTT.

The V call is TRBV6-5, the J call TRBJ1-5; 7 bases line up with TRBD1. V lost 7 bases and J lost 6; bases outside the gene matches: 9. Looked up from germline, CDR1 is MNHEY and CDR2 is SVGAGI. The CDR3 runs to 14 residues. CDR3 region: CASIPGPGGQPQHF. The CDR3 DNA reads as TGTGCCAGCATCCCTGGGCCAGGGGGTCAGCCCCAGCATTTT.

CDR3 loop: CASSFPLERTHTGELFF. The CDR3 DNA follows: TGTGCCAGCAGTTTCCCCCTCGAACGGACTCACACCGGGGAGCTGTTTTTT. V usage is TRBV28 and J usage is TRBJ2-2; TRBD2 is a possible D gene (5 bases). Trimming took 3 bases from V and 3 from J, leaving 17 bases between them. CDR3 length: 17 residues. The germline V gene has CDR1 MDHEN and CDR2 SYDVKM.

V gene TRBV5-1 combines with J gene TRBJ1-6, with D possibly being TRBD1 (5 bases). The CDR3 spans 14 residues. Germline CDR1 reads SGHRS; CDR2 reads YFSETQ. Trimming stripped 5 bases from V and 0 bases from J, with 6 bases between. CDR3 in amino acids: CASSDSSYNSPLHF. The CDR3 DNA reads TGCGCCAGCAGTGACAGCTCCTATAATTCACCCCTCCACTTT. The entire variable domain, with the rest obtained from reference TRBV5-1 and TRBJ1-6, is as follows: KAGVTQTPRYLIKTRGQQVTLSCSPISGHRSVSWYQQTPGQGLQFLFEYFSETQRNKGNFPGRFSGRQFSNSRSEMNVSTLELGDSALYLCASSDSSYNSPLHFGNGTRLTVT.

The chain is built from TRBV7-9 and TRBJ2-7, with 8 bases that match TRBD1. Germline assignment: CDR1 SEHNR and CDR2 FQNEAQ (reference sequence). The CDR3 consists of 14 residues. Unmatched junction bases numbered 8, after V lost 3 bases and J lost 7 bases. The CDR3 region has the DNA TGTGCCAGCAGCTTGGACAGGGTTACCCTGGAGCAGTACTTC. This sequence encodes CASSLDRVTLEQYF.

The CDR3 spells CASSHSRQGEQFF. For the CDR3, the DNA is TGTGCCAGCAGCCACTCGCGGCAGGGTGAGCAGTTCTTC. The rearrangement uses TRBV11-2 and TRBJ2-1, with a weak D call TRBD1 (5 bases). CDR1 SGHAT and CDR2 FQNNGV come from the germline V gene. This CDR3 region has 13 residues. Trimming took 5 bases from V and 9 from J, leaving 14 bases between them.

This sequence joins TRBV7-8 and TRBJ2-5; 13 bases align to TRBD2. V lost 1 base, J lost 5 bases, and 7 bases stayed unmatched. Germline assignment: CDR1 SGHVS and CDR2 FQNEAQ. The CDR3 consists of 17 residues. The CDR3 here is CASSLGTPLAGGETQYF. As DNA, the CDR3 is TGTGCCAGCAGCTTAGGAACCCCACTAGCGGGAGGGGAGACCCAGTACTTC.

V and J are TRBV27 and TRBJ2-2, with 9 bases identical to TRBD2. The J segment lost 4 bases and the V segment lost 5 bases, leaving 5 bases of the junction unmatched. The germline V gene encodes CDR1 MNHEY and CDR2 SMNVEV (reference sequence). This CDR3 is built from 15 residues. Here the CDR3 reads CASSAKLAGTGELFF. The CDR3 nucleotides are TGTGCCAGCAGTGCTAAACTAGCGGGCACCGGGGAGCTGTTTTTT.

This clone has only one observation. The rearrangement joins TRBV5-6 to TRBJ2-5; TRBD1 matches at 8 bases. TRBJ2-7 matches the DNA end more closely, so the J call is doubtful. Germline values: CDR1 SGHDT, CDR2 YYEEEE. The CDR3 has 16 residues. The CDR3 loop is CASSLDPGGVGYEQYF. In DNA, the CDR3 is TGTGCCAGCAGCTTGGACCCAGGGGGCGTCGGTTACGAGCAGTACTTC.

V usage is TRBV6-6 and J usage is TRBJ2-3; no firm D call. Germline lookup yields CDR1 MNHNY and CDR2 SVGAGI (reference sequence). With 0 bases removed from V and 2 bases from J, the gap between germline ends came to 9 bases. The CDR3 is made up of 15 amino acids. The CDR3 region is CASSYSTQYTDTQYF. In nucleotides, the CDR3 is TGTGCCAGCAGTTACTCGACACAGTACACAGATACGCAGTATTTT.

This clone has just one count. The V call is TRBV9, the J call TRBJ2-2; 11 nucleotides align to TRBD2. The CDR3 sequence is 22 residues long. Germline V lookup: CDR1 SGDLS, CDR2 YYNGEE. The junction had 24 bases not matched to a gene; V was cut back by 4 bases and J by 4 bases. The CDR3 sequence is CASSPPDSRLAGGLGGTGELFF. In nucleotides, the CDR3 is TGTGCCAGCAGCCCACCCGACTCCAGGCTAGCGGGGGGCCTGGGGGGCACCGGGGAGCTGTTTTTT. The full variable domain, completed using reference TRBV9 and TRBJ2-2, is DSGVTQTPKHLITATGQRVTLRCSPRSGDLSVYWYQQSLDQGLQFLIQYYNGEERAKGNILERFSAQQFPDLHSELNLSSLELGDSALYFCASSPPDSRLAGGLGGTGELFFGEGSRLTVL.

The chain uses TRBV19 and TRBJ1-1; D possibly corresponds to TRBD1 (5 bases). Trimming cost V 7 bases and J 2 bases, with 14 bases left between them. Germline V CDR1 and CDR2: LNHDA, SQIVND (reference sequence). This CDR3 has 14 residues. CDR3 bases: TGTGCCAGTACCCTCAGAAGGGGTAACACTGAAGCTTTCTTT. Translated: CASTLRRGNTEAFF.

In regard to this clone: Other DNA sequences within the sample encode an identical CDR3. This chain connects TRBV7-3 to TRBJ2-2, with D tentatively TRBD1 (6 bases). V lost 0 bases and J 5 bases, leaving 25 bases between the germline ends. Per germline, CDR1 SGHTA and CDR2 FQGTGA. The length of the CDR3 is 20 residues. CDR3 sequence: CASSLTAMSLNRVRTGELFF. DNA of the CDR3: TGTGCCAGCAGCTTAACGGCAATGTCCCTTAACAGGGTCCGAACCGGGGAGCTGTTTTTT.

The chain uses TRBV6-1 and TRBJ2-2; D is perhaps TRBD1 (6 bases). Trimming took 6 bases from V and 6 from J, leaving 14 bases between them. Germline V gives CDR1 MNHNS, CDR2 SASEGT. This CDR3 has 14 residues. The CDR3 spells CASRGTLIPGELFF. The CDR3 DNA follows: TGTGCCAGCAGAGGGACATTAATCCCCGGGGAGCTGTTTTTT.

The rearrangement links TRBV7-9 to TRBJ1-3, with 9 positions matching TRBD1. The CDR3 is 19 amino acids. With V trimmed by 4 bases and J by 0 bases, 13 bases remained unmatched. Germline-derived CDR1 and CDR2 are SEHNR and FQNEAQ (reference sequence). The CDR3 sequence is CASSSLRDRARTSGNTIYF. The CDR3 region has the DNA TGTGCCAGCAGCTCTCTCCGGGACAGGGCACGCACCTCTGGAAACACCATATATTTT.

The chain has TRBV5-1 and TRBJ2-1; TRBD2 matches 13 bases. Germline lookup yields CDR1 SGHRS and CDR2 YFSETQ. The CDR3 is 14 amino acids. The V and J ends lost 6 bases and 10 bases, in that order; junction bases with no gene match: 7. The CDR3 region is CASTGLAGAREQFF. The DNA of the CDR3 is TGCGCCAGCACAGGACTAGCGGGAGCGCGGGAGCAGTTCTTC.

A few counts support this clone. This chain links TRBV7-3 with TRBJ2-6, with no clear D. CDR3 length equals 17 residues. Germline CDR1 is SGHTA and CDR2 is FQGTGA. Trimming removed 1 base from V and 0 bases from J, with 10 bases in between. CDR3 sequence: CASSLMGGGSGANVLTF. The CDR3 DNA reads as TGTGCCAGCAGCTTAATGGGTGGCGGCTCTGGGGCCAACGTCCTGACTTTC.

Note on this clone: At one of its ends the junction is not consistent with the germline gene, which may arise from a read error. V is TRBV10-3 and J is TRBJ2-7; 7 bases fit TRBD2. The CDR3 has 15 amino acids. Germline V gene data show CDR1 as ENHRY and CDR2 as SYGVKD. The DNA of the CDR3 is TGTGCCATTAGTGAGTACCCTAGCGGCTCCTACGAGCAGTACTTC. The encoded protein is CAISEYPSGSYEQYF.